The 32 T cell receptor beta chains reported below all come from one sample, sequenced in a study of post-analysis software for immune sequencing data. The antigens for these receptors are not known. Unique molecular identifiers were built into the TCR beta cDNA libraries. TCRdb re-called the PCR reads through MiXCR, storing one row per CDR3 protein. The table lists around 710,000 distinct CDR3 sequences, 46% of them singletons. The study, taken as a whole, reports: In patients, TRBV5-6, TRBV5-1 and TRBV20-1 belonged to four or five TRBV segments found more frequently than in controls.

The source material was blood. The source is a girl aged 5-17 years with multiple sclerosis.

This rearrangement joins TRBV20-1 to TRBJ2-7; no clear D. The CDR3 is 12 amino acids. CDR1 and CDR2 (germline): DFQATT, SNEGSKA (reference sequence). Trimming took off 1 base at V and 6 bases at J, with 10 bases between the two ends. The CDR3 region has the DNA TGCAGTGCTAGAGGGGTATCCGTCGAGCAGTACTTC. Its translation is CSARGVSVEQYF.

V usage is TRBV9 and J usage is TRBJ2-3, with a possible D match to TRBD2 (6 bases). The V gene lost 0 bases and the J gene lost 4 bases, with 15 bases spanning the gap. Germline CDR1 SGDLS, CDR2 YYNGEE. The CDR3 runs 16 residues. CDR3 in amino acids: CASSVAAGSSADTQYF. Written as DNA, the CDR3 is TGTGCCAGCAGCGTAGCGGCCGGATCTAGCGCAGATACGCAGTATTTT.

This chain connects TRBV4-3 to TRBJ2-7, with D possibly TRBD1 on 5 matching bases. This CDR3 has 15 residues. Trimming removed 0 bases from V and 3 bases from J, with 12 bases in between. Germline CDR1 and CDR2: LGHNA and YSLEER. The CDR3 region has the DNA TGCGCCAGCAGCCAAGAAAAGGGGCAGATCTACGAGCAGTACTTC. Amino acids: CASSQEKGQIYEQYF.

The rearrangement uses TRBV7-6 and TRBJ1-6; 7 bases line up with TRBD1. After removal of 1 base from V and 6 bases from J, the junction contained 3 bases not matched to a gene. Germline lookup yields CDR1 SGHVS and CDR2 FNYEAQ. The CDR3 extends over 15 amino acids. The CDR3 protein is CASSLGGTANSPLHF. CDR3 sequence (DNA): TGTGCCAGCAGCTTAGGGGGGACAGCTAATTCACCCCTCCACTTT.

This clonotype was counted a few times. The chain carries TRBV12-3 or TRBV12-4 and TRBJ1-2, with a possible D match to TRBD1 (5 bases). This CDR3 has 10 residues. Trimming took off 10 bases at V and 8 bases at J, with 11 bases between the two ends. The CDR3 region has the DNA TGTGCCACAGGGCTGGGAGGCTACACCTTC. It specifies CATGLGGYTF.

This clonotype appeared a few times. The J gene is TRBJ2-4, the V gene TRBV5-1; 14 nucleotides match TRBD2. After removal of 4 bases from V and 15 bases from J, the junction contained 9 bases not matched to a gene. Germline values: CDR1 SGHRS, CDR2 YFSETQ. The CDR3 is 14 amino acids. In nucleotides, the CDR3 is TGCGCCAGCAGCCTGGGACTAGCGGGAGCCTCTGTGTACTTC. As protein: CASSLGLAGASVYF.

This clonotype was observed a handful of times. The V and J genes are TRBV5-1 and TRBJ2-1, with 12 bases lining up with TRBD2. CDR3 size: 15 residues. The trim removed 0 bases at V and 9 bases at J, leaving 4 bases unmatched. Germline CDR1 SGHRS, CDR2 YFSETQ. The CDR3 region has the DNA TGCGCCAGCAGCTTGGCCGGGACTAGCGGGCTTGAGCAGTTCTTC. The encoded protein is CASSLAGTSGLEQFF.

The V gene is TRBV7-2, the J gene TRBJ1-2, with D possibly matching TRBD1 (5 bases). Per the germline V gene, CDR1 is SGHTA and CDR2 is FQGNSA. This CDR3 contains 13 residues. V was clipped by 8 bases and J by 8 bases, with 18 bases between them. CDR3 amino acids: CASSPGQGRGYTF. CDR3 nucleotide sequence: TGTGCCAGCTCACCCGGGCAGGGCCGAGGCTACACCTTC.

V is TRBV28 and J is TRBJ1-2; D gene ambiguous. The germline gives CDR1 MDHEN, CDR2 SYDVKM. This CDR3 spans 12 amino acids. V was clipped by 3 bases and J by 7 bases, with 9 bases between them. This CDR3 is CASSLVPFGYTF. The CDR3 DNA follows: TGTGCCAGCAGTTTGGTCCCGTTTGGCTACACCTTC.

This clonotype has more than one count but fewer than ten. This CDR3 is CASSLANVGGPWYYEQYF. Here the CDR3 DNA reads TGTGCCAGCAGCTTAGCAAATGTTGGCGGCCCATGGTATTACGAGCAGTACTTC. The chain carries TRBV7-8 and TRBJ2-7; D not resolved. Germline lookup yields CDR1 SGHVS and CDR2 FQNEAQ. This CDR3 contains 18 residues. Trimming shortened V by 0 bases and J by 4 bases, and 22 bases separated the two germline ends.

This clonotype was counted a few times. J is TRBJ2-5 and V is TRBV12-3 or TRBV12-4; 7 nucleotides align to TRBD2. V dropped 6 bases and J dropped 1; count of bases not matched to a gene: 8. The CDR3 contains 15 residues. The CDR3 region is CASSPLGGIQETQYF. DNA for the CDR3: TGTGCCAGCAGCCCCCTGGGGGGGATCCAAGAGACCCAGTACTTC.

The CDR3 DNA follows: TGTGCCAGCAGCGTAGCACTAGGCGGCTCCGAGCAGTACTTC. It translates to CASSVALGGSEQYF. The genes are TRBV9 and TRBJ2-7; possibly TRBD2 for D (5 bases). This CDR3 has 14 residues. Germline-derived CDR1 and CDR2 are SGDLS and YYNGEE. The V end was cut by 0 bases, the J end by 6 bases, with 13 bases between.

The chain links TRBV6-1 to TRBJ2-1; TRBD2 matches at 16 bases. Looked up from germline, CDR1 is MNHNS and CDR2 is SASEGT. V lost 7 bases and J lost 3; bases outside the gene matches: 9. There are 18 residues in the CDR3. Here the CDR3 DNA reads TGTGCCAGCAAGAAGGGACTAGCGGGAGGGCCAAGCTACAATGAGCAGTTCTTC. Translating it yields CASKKGLAGGPSYNEQFF.

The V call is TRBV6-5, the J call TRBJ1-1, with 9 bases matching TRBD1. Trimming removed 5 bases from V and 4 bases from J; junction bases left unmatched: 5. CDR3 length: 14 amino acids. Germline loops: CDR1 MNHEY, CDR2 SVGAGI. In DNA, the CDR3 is TGTGCCAGCAGTAAGAGACAGGGGGGCACTGAAGCTTTCTTT. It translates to CASSKRQGGTEAFF.

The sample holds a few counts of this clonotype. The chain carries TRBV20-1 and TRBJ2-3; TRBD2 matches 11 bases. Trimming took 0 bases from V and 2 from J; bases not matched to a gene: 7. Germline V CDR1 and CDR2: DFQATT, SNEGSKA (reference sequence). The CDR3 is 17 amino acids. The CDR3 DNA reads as TGCAGTGCTAGAGATTACCCACTAGCGGGGGCCACAGATACGCAGTATTTT. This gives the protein CSARDYPLAGATDTQYF.

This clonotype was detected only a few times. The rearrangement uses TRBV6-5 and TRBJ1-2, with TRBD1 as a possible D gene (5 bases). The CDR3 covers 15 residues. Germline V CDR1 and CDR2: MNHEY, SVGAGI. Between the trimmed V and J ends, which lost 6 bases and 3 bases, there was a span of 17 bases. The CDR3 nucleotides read TGTGCCAGCAGAGACAGAGCCCCCTCCTACTATGGCTACACCTTC. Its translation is CASRDRAPSYYGYTF.

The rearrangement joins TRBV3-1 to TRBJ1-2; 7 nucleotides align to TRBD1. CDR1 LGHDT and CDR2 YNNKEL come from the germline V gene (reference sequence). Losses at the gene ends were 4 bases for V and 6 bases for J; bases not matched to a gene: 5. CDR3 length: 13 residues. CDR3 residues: CASSLDRADGYTF. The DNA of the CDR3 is TGTGCCAGCAGCCTTGACAGGGCGGATGGCTACACCTTC.

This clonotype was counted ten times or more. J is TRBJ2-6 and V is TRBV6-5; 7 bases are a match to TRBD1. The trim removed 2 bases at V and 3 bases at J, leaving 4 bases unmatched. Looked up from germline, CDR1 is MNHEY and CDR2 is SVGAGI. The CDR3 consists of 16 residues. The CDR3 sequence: CASSYVGGGGANVLTF. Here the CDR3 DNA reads TGTGCCAGCAGTTACGTAGGGGGCGGTGGGGCCAACGTCCTGACTTTC.

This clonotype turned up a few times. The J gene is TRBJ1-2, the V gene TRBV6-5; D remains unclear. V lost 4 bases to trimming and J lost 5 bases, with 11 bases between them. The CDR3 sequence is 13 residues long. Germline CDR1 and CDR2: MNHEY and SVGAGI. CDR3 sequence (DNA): TGTGCCAGCAGTTCCCCTGAGCTGTATGGCTACACCTTC. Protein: CASSSPELYGYTF.

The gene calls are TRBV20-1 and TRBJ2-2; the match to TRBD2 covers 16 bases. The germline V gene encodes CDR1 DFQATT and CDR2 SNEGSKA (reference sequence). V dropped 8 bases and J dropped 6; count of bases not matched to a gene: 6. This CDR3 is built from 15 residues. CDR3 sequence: CSSGTSGRVPGELFF. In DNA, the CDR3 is TGCAGTTCAGGGACTAGCGGGAGGGTTCCCGGGGAGCTGTTTTTT.

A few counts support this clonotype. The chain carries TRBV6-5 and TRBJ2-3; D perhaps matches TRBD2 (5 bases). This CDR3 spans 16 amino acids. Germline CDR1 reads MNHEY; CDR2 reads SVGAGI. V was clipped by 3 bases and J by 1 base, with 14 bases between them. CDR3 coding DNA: TGTGCCAGCAGTTATTCCTTAGAGGAGGGCACAGATACGCAGTATTTT. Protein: CASSYSLEEGTDTQYF.

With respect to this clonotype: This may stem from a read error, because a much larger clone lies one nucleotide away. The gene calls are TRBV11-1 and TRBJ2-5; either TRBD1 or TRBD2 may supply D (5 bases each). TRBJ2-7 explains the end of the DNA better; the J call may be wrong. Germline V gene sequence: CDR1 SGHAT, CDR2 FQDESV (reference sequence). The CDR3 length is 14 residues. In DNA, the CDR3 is TGTGTCAGCAGCCCGTGGGGGAATAGCTACGAGCAGTACTTC. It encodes CVSSPWGNSYEQYF.

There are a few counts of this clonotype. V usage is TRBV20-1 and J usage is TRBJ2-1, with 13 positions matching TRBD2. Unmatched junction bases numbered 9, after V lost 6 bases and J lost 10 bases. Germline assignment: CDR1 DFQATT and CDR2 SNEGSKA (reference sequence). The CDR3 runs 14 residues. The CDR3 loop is CSAFILAGGQEQFF. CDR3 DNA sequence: TGCAGTGCCTTCATACTAGCGGGAGGGCAGGAGCAGTTCTTC.

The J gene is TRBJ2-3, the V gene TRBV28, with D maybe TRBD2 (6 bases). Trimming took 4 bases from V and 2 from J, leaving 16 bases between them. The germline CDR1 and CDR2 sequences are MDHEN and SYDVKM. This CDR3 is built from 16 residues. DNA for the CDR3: TGTGCCAGCAGTTCATGGGACTTAAGATACACAGATACGCAGTATTTT. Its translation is CASSSWDLRYTDTQYF.

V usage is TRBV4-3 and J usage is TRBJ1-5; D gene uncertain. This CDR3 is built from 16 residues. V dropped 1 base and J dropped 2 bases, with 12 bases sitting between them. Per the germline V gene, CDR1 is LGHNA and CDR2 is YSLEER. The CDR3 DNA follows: TGCGCCAGCAGCCAAGGTCGCGGCGGGCGCAATCAGCCCCAGCATTTT. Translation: CASSQGRGGRNQPQHF.

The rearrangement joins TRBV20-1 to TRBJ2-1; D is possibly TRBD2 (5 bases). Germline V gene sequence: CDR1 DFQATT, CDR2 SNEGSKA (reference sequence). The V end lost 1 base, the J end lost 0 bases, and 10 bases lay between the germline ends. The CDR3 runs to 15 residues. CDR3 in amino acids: CSARGTPSSYNEQFF. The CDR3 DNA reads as TGCAGTGCTAGAGGGACTCCTAGCTCCTACAATGAGCAGTTCTTC.

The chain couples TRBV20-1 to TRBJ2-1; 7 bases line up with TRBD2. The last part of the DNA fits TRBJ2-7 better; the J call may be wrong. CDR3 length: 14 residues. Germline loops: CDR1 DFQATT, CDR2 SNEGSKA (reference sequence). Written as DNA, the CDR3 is TGCAGTGCCCCCTGGGGGGGGTCTTACAATGAGCAGTACTTC. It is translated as CSAPWGGSYNEQYF.

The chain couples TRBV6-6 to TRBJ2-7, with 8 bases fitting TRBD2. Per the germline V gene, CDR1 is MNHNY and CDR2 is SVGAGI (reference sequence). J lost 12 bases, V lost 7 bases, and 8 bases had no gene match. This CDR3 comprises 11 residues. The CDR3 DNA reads TGTGCCAGCACCAGACTAGCGCTAACGTACTTC. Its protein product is CASTRLALTYF.

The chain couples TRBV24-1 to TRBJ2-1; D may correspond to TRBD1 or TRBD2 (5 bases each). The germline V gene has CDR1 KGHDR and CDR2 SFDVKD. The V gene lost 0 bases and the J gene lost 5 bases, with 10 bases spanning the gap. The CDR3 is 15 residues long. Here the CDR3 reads CATSDLGRDDNEQFF. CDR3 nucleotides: TGTGCCACCAGTGATTTGGGTCGGGACGACAATGAGCAGTTCTTC.

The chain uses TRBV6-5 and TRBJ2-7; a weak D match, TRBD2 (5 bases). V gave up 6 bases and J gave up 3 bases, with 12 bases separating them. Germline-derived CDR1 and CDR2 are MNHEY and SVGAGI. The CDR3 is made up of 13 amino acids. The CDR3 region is CASSYDGGYEQYF. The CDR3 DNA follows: TGTGCCAGCAGCTACGACGGAGGCTACGAGCAGTACTTC.

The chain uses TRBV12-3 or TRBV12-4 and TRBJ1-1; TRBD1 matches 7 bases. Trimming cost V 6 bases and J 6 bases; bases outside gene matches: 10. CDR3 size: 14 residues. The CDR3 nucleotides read TGTGCCAGCAGACAGAGACAGGGCCGGGCTGAAGCTTTCTTT. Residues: CASRQRQGRAEAFF.

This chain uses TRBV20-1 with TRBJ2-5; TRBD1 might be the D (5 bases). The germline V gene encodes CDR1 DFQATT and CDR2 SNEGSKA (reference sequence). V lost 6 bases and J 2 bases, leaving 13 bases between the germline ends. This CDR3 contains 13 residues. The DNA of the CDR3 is TGCAGTGCCGCGCGCAGGGTGCAAGAGACCCAGTACTTC. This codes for CSAARRVQETQYF.